This TCR beta chain was identified during a study of cytomegalovirus exposure and HLA in healthy donors. Vbeta (60) and Jbeta (13) primers were used in the PCR. Measured with immunoSEQ multiplex PCR; TCRdb has only the in-frame clones, and not every one. This sample carries about 200,000 clones, roughly four fifths of them seen once, and the ten largest clones take around 2.7%. Findings and limits, study-wide: Relative to the approximately 680-donor mean, N-insertions were reportedly fewer in an Asian-associated ancestry cluster in a later analysis.

The CDR3 is made up of 13 amino acids. CDR1 and CDR2 from the germline V gene are MNHEY and SVGAGI. V lost 2 bases and J lost 6; bases outside the gene matches: 0. This clone was counted a few times. Its antigen remains unknown. The source of this sequence is a middle-aged woman in good health and CMV-seronegative. The V gene is TRBV6-5, the J gene TRBJ1-1, with 10 positions matching TRBD1. Sequencing used PBMCs. In nucleotides, the CDR3 is TGTGCCAGCAGTTACGGGACAGGGGCTGAAGCTTTCTTT. Its translation is CASSYGTGAEAFF.